Listed below are T cell receptor beta chains from one sample, sequenced in a study of blood T cell repertoires in COVID-19. Data came from immunoSEQ multiplex PCR; TCRdb stores just in-frame clones and leaves some out. The sample holds 95,000 to 100,000 clones; roughly nine tenths are singletons and the top ten take approximately 15%. Material for sequencing was peripheral blood. These receptors all stem from a middle-aged man with acute or convalescent COVID-19. Each CDR3 is given with its conserved first and last residue. Each record gives: clone size, J gene, V gene, D gene, CDR3 DNA, CDR3 protein. A D gene is named only where the DNA matches it firmly. Clone size is given for some rows only: seen once, a few or many times, or a class if the clone is expanded.

>.|TRBJ2-3|TRBV3-1/TRBV3-2|.
TGTGCCAGCAGCGGTACTGCAGATACGCAGTATTTT
CASSGTADTQYF
>.|TRBJ2-3|TRBV21-1|.
TGTGCCAGCAGCAAAGAGGCCGGGGGGGTCACAGATACGCAGTATTTT
CASSKEAGGVTDTQYF
>once|TRBJ2-1|TRBV5-1|TRBD2
TGCGCCAGCAGCCCCACCCCCGGACTAGCGGGGATGGGGAATGAGCAGTTCTTC
CASSPTPGLAGMGNEQFF
>.|TRBJ2-7|TRBV7-9|TRBD1
TGTGCCAGCAGCTCCACAGGGGACGAGCAGTACTTC
CASSSTGDEQYF
>.|TRBJ2-5|TRBV7-2|.
TGTGCCAGCAGCTTTGGTCGGTCTCAAGAGACCCAGTACTTC
CASSFGRSQETQYF
>.|TRBJ1-2|TRBV19|.
TGTGCCAGTAGTATTCCAACAAGGGAGGGTGGCTACACCTTC
CASSIPTREGGYTF
>.|TRBJ1-2|TRBV5-1|TRBD1
TGCGCCAGCAGCTCCGAACTGGGACAGGCGATTGCTAACTATGGCTACACCTTC
CASSSELGQAIANYGYTF
>.|TRBJ1-1|TRBV7-9|TRBD1
TGTGCCAGCAGCTTAGAGGCAGGGGGTTACACTGAAGCTTTCTTT
CASSLEAGGYTEAFF
>.|TRBJ1-1|TRBV10-3|.
TGTGCCATCAGTGAGGACACGGTGAACACTGAAGCTTTCTTT
CAISEDTVNTEAFF
>.|TRBJ1-2|TRBV19|.
TGTGCCAGTAGTTCGATGGACAGCTATGGCTACACCTTC
CASSSMDSYGYTF
>.|TRBJ1-2|TRBV7-9|.
TGTGCCAGCAGCTCGCAGGGGTATAGGGGCTACACCTTC
CASSSQGYRGYTF
>once|TRBJ1-5|TRBV19|.
TGTGCCAGCGTAAACAGGGATAGCAATCAGCCCCAGCATTTT
CASVNRDSNQPQHF
>.|TRBJ2-1|TRBV7-2|TRBD1
TGTGCCAGCAGCGGTACACCCAACAGGGGAAATGAGCAGTTCTTC
CASSGTPNRGNEQFF
>once|TRBJ2-3|TRBV7-9|TRBD2
TGTGCCAGCAGCCTGGCGGGGGGCCGCGTGTACACAGATACGCAGTATTTT
CASSLAGGRVYTDTQYF
>.|TRBJ1-5|TRBV5-1|.
TGCGCCAGCGCGGAGGATAGCAATCAGCCCCAGCATTTT
CASAEDSNQPQHF
>.|TRBJ2-4|TRBV24-1|.
TGTGCCACCAGTGATTCCCCAGGGGCAGCCAAAAACATTCAGTACTTC
CATSDSPGAAKNIQYF
>.|TRBJ2-1|TRBV5-1|.
TGCGCCAGCAGCTGGGGAAGACTATCGGGCAATGAGCAGTTCTTC
CASSWGRLSGNEQFF
>.|TRBJ1-1|TRBV5-1|TRBD1
TGCGCCAGCAGAAAAGGACAGGGTGACACTGAAGCTTTCTTT
CASRKGQGDTEAFF
>.|TRBJ1-1|TRBV30|TRBD1
TGTGCCTGGAGTGTGAAAGGGGGCTTGAACACTGAAGCTTTCTTT
CAWSVKGGLNTEAFF
>.|TRBJ2-1|TRBV9|.
TGTGCCAGCAGCGTAGTCCCAGGAGGGTCGAATGAGCAGTTCTTC
CASSVVPGGSNEQFF
>.|TRBJ1-1|TRBV19|.
TGTGCCAGTAGTGCCCCCGGACAGCCAAACACTGAAGCTTTCTTT
CASSAPGQPNTEAFF
>.|TRBJ1-5|TRBV6-2/TRBV6-3|.
TGTGCCAGCAGCAGCGGCAATCAGCCCCAGCATTTT
CASSSGNQPQHF
>.|TRBJ1-1|TRBV5-1|TRBD1
TGCGCCAGCAGTTCAGGGGACAGTCGCGCTGAAGCTTTCTTT
CASSSGDSRAEAFF